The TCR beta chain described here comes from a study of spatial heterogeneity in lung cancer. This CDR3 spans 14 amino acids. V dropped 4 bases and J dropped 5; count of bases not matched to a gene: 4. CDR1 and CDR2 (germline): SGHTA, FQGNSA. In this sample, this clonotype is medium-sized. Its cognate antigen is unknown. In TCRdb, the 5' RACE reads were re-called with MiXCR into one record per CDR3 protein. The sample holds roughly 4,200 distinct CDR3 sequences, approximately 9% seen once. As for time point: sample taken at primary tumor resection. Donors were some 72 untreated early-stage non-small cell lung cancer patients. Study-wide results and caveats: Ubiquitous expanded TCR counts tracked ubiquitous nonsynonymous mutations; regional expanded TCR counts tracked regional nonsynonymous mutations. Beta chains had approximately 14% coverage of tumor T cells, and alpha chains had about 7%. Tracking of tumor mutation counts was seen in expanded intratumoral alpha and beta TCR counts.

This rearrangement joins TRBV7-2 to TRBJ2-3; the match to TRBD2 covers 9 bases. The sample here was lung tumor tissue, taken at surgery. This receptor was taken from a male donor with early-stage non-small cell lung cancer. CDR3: CASSSGLAVDTQYF. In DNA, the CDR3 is TGTGCCAGCAGCTCGGGACTAGCAGTAGATACGCAGTATTTT.